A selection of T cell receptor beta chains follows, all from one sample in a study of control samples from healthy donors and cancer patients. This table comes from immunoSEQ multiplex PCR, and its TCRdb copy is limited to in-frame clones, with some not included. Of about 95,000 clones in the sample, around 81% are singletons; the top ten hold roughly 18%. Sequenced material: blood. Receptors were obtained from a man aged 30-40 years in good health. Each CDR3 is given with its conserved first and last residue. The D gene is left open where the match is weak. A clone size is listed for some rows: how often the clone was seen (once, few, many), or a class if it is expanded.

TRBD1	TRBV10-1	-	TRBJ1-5	CASSEGTGEDQPQHF	TGCGCCAGCAGTGAGGGGACAGGGGAGGATCAGCCCCAGCATTTT
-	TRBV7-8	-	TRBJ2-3	CASSLGRETDTQYF	TGTGCCAGCAGCTTAGGGCGGGAAACAGATACGCAGTATTTT
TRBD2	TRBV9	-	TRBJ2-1	CASTGTSAYNEQFF	TGTGCCAGCACCGGGACTAGCGCCTACAATGAGCAGTTCTTC
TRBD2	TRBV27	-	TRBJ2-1	CASSLRTLTSGGAFHEQFF	TGTGCCAGCAGTTTAAGGACTCTTACGAGCGGGGGGGCCTTCCATGAGCAGTTCTTC
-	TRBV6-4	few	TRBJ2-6	CASSPDSGANVLTF	TGTGCCAGCAGTCCTGACTCTGGGGCCAACGTCCTGACTTTC
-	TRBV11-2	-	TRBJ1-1	CASSLRLGGDTEAFF	TGTGCCAGCAGCCTGCGGCTGGGAGGCGACACTGAAGCTTTCTTT
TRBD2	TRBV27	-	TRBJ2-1	CASSFSGAYNEQFF	TGTGCCAGCAGTTTTAGCGGGGCCTACAATGAGCAGTTCTTC
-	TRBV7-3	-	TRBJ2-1	CASSPGGLPNAEQFF	TGTGCCAGCAGCCCAGGAGGACTCCCCAATGCGGAGCAGTTCTTC
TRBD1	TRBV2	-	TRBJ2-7	CASKQGAYEQYF	TGTGCCAGCAAGCAGGGGGCCTACGAGCAGTACTTC
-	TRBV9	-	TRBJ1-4	CASSAVATNEKLFF	TGTGCCAGCAGCGCGGTTGCAACTAATGAAAAACTGTTTTTT
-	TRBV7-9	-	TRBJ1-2	CASTRGQLYYGYTF	TGTGCCAGCACCCGCGGGCAGCTCTACTATGGCTACACCTTC
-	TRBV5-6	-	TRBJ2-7	CASSGDIAYEQYF	TGTGCCAGCAGCGGGGACATCGCCTACGAGCAGTACTTC
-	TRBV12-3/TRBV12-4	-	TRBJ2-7	CASSNYIMREQYF	TGTGCCAGCAGCAATTATATTATGCGCGAGCAGTACTTC
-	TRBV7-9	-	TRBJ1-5	CASSLRDNQPQHF	TGTGCCAGCAGCTTAAGGGACAATCAGCCCCAGCATTTT
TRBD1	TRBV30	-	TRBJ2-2	CAFDRGTGELFF	TGTGCCTTTGACAGGGGCACCGGGGAGCTGTTTTTT
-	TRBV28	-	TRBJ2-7	CASSFPDVTYEQYF	TGTGCCAGCAGTTTCCCCGACGTTACCTACGAGCAGTACTTC
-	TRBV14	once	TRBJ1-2	CASSQDRPRFYGYTF	TGTGCCAGCAGCCAAGATCGCCCGAGATTCTATGGCTACACCTTC
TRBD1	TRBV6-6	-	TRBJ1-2	CASSYRDRGQGGYTF	TGTGCCAGCAGTTACCGGGACAGGGGGCAGGGTGGCTACACCTTC
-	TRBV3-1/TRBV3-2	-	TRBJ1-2	CASSQDIGTFKTF	TGTGCCAGCAGCCAGGACATAGGGACCTTTAAGACCTTC
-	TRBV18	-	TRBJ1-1	CASSGPGHKNTEAFF	TGTGCCAGCTCAGGACCGGGACACAAGAACACTGAAGCTTTCTTT
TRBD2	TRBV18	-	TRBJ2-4	CASSPSAGGPAKNIQYF	TGTGCCAGCTCACCCTCAGCGGGGGGGCCTGCCAAAAACATTCAGTACTTC
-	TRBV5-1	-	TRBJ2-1	CASSSSTFNEQFF	TGCGCCAGCAGTTCCAGTACCTTCAATGAGCAGTTCTTC
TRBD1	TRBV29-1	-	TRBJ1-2	CSVVRTGLGGYTF	TGCAGCGTTGTTAGGACAGGGCTTGGAGGCTACACCTTC